This TCR beta chain was documented in a study of blood T cell repertoires in COVID-19. V was cut by 0 bases and J by 7 bases, with 13 bases left in between. The germline CDR1 and CDR2 sequences are SGHRS and YFSETQ. This CDR3 is built from 14 residues. The protocol was immunoSEQ multiplex PCR, while the TCRdb copy is restricted to in-frame clones and leaves out a portion. Of 100,000 to 150,000 clones in the sample, 85% were seen once. The sequenced sample consisted of peripheral blood. The receptor was isolated from a woman of 80 years or more with acute or convalescent COVID-19. This chain joins TRBV5-1 and TRBJ1-2; a weak D match, TRBD1 (5 bases). The CDR3 here is CASSLEGLDPGYTF. CDR3 nucleotides: TGCGCCAGCAGCTTGGAGGGGTTGGACCCTGGCTACACCTTC.